The clone carrying this T cell receptor beta chain was detected only a few times. Its antigen is unknown. Unique molecular identifiers had been added to the TCR beta cDNA libraries. T cells numbering roughly 0.9 to 11 million gave rise to a few hundred thousand cDNA molecules. TCRdb redid the calling of the PCR reads with MiXCR, one entry per CDR3 protein. The data show roughly 620,000 distinct CDR3 sequences, 40% to 50% seen once. This record belongs to a study of post-analysis software for immune sequencing data. Study information: Relapsing-remitting, secondary progressive and progressive-relapsing forms of multiple sclerosis all featured among disease courses.

Overall study findings and caveats: The normalized Chao1 diversity of multiple sclerosis patients was significantly lower than that of controls.

Sequenced: blood. The clonotype originates from a girl between 10 and 17 years old with multiple sclerosis.

The CDR3, as DNA: TGCAGTGCTAGGAGACAGGGGCTCACAGATACGCAGTATTTT. Translation: CSARRQGLTDTQYF. V gene TRBV20-1 combines with J gene TRBJ2-3, with TRBD1 matching over 8 bases. Germline V lookup: CDR1 DFQATT, CDR2 SNEGSKA (reference sequence). The CDR3 length is 14 residues. The trim removed 3 bases at V and 2 bases at J, leaving 4 bases unmatched.